This T cell receptor beta chain was obtained from a study of regulatory and conventional T cells in RAG deficiency. The V segment lost 0 bases and the J segment 2 bases; nucleotides outside the gene matches: 3. CDR1 is SGHKS and CDR2 is YYEKEE in the germline V gene (reference sequence). This CDR3 spans 17 amino acids. Blood CD4+ CD25-low CD127-high conventional T cells supplied the genomic DNA template. The data were produced by immunoSEQ multiplex PCR, yet TCRdb's version contains in-frame clones alone and is incomplete. The table includes some 2,500 clones, about 80% detected once. The chain joins TRBV5-5 to TRBJ2-6, with 9 bases identical to TRBD1. This receptor was identified in a human donor with RAG deficiency presenting as severe combined immunodeficiency. The sample was CD4+ effector T cells sorted from blood. In DNA, the CDR3 is TGTGCCAGCAGCTTGGCCGGGACAGGGACTGGGGCCAACGTCCTGACTTTC. This codes for CASSLAGTGTGANVLTF.